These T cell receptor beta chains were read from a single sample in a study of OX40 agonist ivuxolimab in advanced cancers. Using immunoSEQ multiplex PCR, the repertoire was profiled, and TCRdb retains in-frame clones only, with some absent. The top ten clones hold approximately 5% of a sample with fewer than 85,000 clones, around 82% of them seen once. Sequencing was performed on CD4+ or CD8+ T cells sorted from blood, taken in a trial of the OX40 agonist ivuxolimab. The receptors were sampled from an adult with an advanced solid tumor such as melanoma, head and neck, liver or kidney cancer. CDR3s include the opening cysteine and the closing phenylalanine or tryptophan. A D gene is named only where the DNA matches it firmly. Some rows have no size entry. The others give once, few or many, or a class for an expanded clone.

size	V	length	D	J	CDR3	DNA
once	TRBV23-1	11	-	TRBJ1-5	CARGGNQPQHF	TGCGCCAGGGGAGGAAATCAGCCCCAGCATTTT
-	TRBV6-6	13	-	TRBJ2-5	CASSPRSQETQYF	TGTGCCAGCAGTCCCCGGTCCCAAGAGACCCAGTACTTC
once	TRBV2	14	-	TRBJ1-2	CASSEAGPSYGYTF	TGTGCCAGCAGTGAAGCAGGGCCAAGTTATGGCTACACCTTC
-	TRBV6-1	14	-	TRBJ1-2	CASSETRQYYGYTF	TGTGCCAGCAGTGAAACAAGGCAGTACTATGGCTACACCTTC
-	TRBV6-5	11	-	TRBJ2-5	CASSEGERQYF	TGTGCCAGCAGTGAGGGGGAGCGCCAGTACTTC
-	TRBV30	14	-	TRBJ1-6	CAWSSGLRNSPLHF	TGTGCCTGGAGTTCGGGACTCCGAAATTCACCCCTCCACTTT
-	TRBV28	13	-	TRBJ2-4	CASSRARKNIQYF	TGTGCCAGCAGTAGGGCCAGGAAAAACATTCAGTACTTC
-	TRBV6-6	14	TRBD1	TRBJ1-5	CASNQGGSNQPQHF	TGTGCCAGCAATCAGGGGGGTAGCAATCAGCCCCAGCATTTT
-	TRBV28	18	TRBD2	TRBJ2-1	CASRQPGLAGVGNNEQFF	TGTGCCAGCAGACAACCCGGACTAGCGGGAGTAGGGAACAATGAGCAGTTCTTC
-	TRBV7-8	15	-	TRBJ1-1	CASSLHSGRVTEAFF	TGTGCCAGCAGCTTACATTCGGGGCGGGTGACTGAAGCTTTCTTT
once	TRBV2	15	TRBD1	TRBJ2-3	CASSEQGARTDTQYF	TGTGCCAGCAGTGAACAGGGGGCGCGCACAGATACGCAGTATTTT
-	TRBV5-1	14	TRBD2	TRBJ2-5	CASSPQAGKETQYF	TGCGCCAGCAGCCCCCAAGCGGGGAAAGAGACCCAGTACTTC
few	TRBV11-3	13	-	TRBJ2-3	CASSLLVEDTQYF	TGTGCCAGCAGCCTACTTGTAGAAGATACGCAGTATTTT
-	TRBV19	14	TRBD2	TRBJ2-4	CASRGLADKNIQYF	TGTGCCAGTAGGGGACTAGCGGATAAAAACATTCAGTACTTC
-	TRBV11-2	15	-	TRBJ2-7	CASSLDRSPGNEQYF	TGTGCCAGCAGCTTAGATCGATCACCAGGGAACGAGCAGTACTTC
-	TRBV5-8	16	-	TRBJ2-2	CASRTGTLILKGELFF	TGTGCCAGCAGAACCGGGACCCTGATTCTAAAGGGGGAGCTGTTTTTT
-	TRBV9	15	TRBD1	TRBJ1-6	CASSTSTGHNSPLHF	TGTGCCAGCAGCACTTCGACAGGGCATAATTCACCCCTCCACTTT
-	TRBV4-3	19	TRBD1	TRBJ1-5	CASSQGYRDRGLGNQPQHF	TGCGCCAGCAGCCAAGGGTACCGGGACAGGGGGCTGGGCAATCAGCCCCAGCATTTT
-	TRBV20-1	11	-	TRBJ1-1	CSANFRTKAFF	TGCAGTGCCAACTTCAGGACAAAAGCTTTCTTT
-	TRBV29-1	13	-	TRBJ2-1	CSVDSRAFNEQFF	TGCAGCGTTGACAGCAGGGCCTTCAATGAGCAGTTCTTC
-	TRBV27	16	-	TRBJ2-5	CASSLSVRRGQETQYF	TGTGCCAGCAGTTTATCGGTCAGAAGAGGACAAGAGACCCAGTACTTC
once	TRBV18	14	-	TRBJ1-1	CASSPRGAGTEAFF	TGTGCCAGCTCACCACGGGGGGCAGGGACTGAAGCTTTCTTT
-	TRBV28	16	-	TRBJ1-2	CASSSPAGASESGYTF	TGTGCCAGCAGTAGCCCCGCGGGGGCCTCCGAATCGGGCTACACCTTC
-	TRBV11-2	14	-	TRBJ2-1	CASSLLTGRNEQFF	TGTGCCAGCAGCTTATTAACGGGGAGAAATGAGCAGTTCTTC
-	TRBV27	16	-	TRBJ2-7	CASSLSKRQPSYEQYF	TGTGCCAGCAGTTTATCGAAACGACAGCCGAGTTACGAGCAGTACTTC
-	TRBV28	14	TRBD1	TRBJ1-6	CATRGGGANSPLHF	TGTGCCACGCGGGGAGGGGGCGCAAATTCACCCCTCCACTTT
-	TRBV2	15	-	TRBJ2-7	CASSASLGHPYEQYF	TGTGCCAGCAGTGCATCATTGGGGCACCCCTACGAGCAGTACTTC
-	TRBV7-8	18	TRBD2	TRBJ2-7	CASSPDVTRGLAGYEQYF	TGTGCCAGCAGCCCCGACGTAACCCGAGGACTAGCGGGCTACGAGCAGTACTTC
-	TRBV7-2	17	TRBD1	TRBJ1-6	CASSLALGTGGRSPLHF	TGTGCCAGCAGCTTAGCGTTGGGGACAGGGGGCCGTTCACCCCTCCACTTT
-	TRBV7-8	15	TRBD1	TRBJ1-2	CASSHRDRGLYGYTF	TGTGCCAGCAGCCACCGGGACAGGGGCCTCTATGGCTACACCTTC
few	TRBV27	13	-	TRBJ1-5	CASRRRENQPQHF	TGTGCCAGCAGACGACGGGAAAATCAGCCCCAGCATTTT
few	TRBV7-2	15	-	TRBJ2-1	CASSLQGQPYNEQFF	TGTGCCAGCAGCTTACAGGGGCAACCCTACAATGAGCAGTTCTTC
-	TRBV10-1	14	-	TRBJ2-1	CASRNLGENSEQFF	TGCGCCAGCAGGAATCTAGGGGAGAATAGTGAGCAGTTCTTC
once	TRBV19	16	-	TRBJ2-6	CASSPRQKSGANVLTF	TGTGCCAGTAGTCCCCGACAGAAGTCAGGGGCCAACGTCCTGACTTTC
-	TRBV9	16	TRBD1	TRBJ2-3	CASSIGQGRITDTQYF	TGTGCCAGCAGCATCGGACAGGGGAGAATCACAGATACGCAGTATTTT
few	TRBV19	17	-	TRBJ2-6	CASSFGTPTSGANVLTF	TGTGCCAGTAGTTTTGGGACCCCAACCTCTGGGGCCAACGTCCTGACTTTC
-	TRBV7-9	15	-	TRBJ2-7	CASSGPYREKREQYF	TGTGCCAGCAGCGGACCCTACAGGGAAAAACGCGAGCAGTACTTC
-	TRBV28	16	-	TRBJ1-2	CASSLVGSGRRGGYTF	TGTGCCAGCAGTTTAGTCGGCTCAGGTCGTAGGGGGGGCTACACCTTC
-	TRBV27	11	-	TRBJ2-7	CASSLGYEQYF	TGTGCCAGCAGTCTAGGCTACGAGCAGTACTTC
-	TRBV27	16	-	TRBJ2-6	CASSFSGVSGANVLTF	TGTGCCAGCAGTTTCTCAGGGGTCTCTGGGGCCAACGTCCTGACTTTC
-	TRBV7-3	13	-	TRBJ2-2	CASSPGVGGELFF	TGTGCCAGCAGCCCAGGGGTTGGCGGGGAGCTGTTTTTT
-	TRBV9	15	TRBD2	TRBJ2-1	CASSVASGGYSEQFF	TGTGCCAGCAGCGTAGCTAGCGGGGGCTACAGTGAGCAGTTCTTC